This TCR beta chain emerged from a study of blood T cell repertoires in COVID-19. Assay: immunoSEQ multiplex PCR; the TCRdb copy retains only in-frame clones and omits some. The sample lists approximately 300,000 clones, around 86% occurring once. V gave up 6 bases and J gave up 7 bases; unmatched junction bases: 10. CDR1 MNHNY and CDR2 SVGAGI come from the germline V gene (reference sequence). The CDR3 has 14 residues. This TCR came from a man in his forties or fifties with active or convalescent COVID-19. The chain employs TRBV6-6 and TRBJ1-1, with TRBD1 matching 8 bases. Sample: peripheral blood. CDR3 sequence (DNA): TGTGCCAGCAGCCCTACAGGGGGTAGGGATGAAGCTTTCTTT. Residues: CASSPTGGRDEAFF.